The rows below give T cell receptor beta chains drawn from one sample of a study of blood T cell repertoires in COVID-19. Profiled with immunoSEQ multiplex PCR; TCRdb holds only in-frame clones, not every one. The repertoire includes fewer than 300,000 clones, 85% of them detected once, and approximately 5.1% sits in the top ten. Sequenced input: peripheral blood. The receptors originated from a man between 45 and 60 years old with active or convalescent COVID-19. Both conserved end residues are part of each CDR3. The D gene is left open where the match is weak. Expanded clones are given a class, and other clones once, few, many or no size at all.

V gene,J gene,clone size,D gene,CDR3 protein,CDR3 DNA
TRBV14,TRBJ1-1,NA,NA,CASSQLGGPAGTEAFF,TGTGCCAGCAGCCAGCTGGGCGGGCCAGCGGGCACTGAAGCTTTCTTT
TRBV2,TRBJ1-2,NA,NA,CASSVDLLNGYTF,TGTGCCAGCAGCGTAGACTTACTTAATGGCTACACCTTC
TRBV5-1,TRBJ2-3,NA,TRBD2,CASSALLAGVDTQYF,TGCGCCAGCAGCGCTTTACTAGCGGGAGTGGATACGCAGTATTTT
TRBV3-1/TRBV3-2,TRBJ1-2,NA,NA,CASSLRDWGGYTF,TGTGCCAGCAGCCTCAGGGACTGGGGGGGCTACACCTTC
TRBV5-1,TRBJ2-7,NA,TRBD2,CASSFTSGSYEQYF,TGCGCCAGCAGCTTCACTAGCGGGAGCTACGAGCAGTACTTC
TRBV6-6,TRBJ2-1,few,TRBD2,CASSRLAGDLNEQFF,TGTGCCAGCAGTCGACTAGCGGGAGACCTCAATGAGCAGTTCTTC
TRBV19,TRBJ1-5,few,NA,CASSIDRQPQHF,TGTGCCAGTAGTATAGACCGGCAGCCCCAGCATTTT
TRBV12-5,TRBJ2-2,NA,NA,CASGLPSLSTGELFF,TGTGCTAGTGGTTTGCCCTCACTCTCAACCGGGGAGCTGTTTTTT
TRBV6-4,TRBJ2-1,NA,NA,CASSDSGAPRNEQFF,TGTGCCAGCAGTGACTCTGGGGCGCCCCGCAATGAGCAGTTCTTC
TRBV19,TRBJ2-7,few,NA,CASSFGRHEGSYEQYF,TGTGCCAGTAGTTTCGGGCGCCATGAGGGCTCCTACGAGCAGTACTTC
TRBV12-3/TRBV12-4,TRBJ1-1,once,NA,CASSLGSDTEAFF,TGTGCCAGCAGTTTAGGTTCGGACACTGAAGCTTTCTTT
TRBV5-1,TRBJ2-7,NA,TRBD2,CASSPVGGAGSYEQYF,TGCGCCAGCAGCCCCGTCGGAGGAGCGGGAAGTTACGAGCAGTACTTC
TRBV6-5,TRBJ2-2,NA,NA,CASSYSTGNTGELFF,TGTGCCAGCAGTTACTCGACGGGGAACACCGGGGAGCTGTTTTTT
TRBV10-1,TRBJ2-5,NA,TRBD2,CASRRLAGVPETQYF,TGCGCCAGCAGAAGACTAGCGGGAGTACCCGAGACCCAGTACTTC
TRBV6-5,TRBJ2-7,NA,TRBD2,CASTNGGSREQYF,TGTGCCAGTACAAACGGGGGGAGTCGCGAGCAGTACTTC
TRBV10-3,TRBJ1-2,NA,TRBD1,CAISESRTGSRYGYTF,TGTGCCATCAGTGAGTCGAGGACAGGGTCCCGCTATGGCTACACCTTC
TRBV5-4,TRBJ2-7,NA,TRBD2,CASSPGLVYEQYF,TGTGCCAGCAGTCCGGGACTAGTCTACGAGCAGTACTTC
TRBV7-8,TRBJ2-1,NA,NA,CASSLRDTHNEQFF,TGTGCCAGCAGCTTAAGGGACACGCACAATGAGCAGTTCTTC
TRBV5-1,TRBJ2-7,NA,TRBD1,CASSSGTGTYEQYF,TGCGCCAGCAGCTCCGGGACAGGGACCTACGAGCAGTACTTC
TRBV11-2,TRBJ1-1,NA,NA,CAPGTKTEAFF,TGTGCCCCCGGGACAAAGACTGAAGCTTTCTTT
TRBV9,TRBJ2-1,NA,TRBD2,CASSVVWTSDNEQFF,TGTGCCAGCAGCGTAGTGTGGACTAGCGACAATGAGCAGTTCTTC
TRBV12-5,TRBJ2-3,once,NA,CASGLIGTDTQYF,TGTGCTAGTGGTTTGATCGGTACAGATACGCAGTATTTT
TRBV3-1/TRBV3-2,TRBJ2-1,once,TRBD2,CASRTSGGKQFF,TGTGCCAGCAGGACTAGCGGAGGGAAGCAGTTCTTC
TRBV28,TRBJ1-5,NA,TRBD1,CASSSGRGRTQPQHF,TGTGCCAGCAGTTCGGGCAGGGGGCGGACTCAGCCCCAGCATTTT
TRBV9,TRBJ2-1,few,TRBD2,CASSATSDHNEQFF,TGTGCCAGCAGCGCTACTAGCGACCACAATGAGCAGTTCTTC
TRBV4-3,TRBJ1-2,NA,TRBD1,CASSQGTGGIYGYTF,TGCGCCAGCAGCCAAGGAACAGGGGGCATTTATGGCTACACCTTC
TRBV2,TRBJ1-1,NA,NA,CASRQGLNTEAFF,TGTGCCAGCAGACAGGGCTTGAACACTGAAGCTTTCTTT
TRBV28,TRBJ1-2,NA,TRBD1,CASSLGSGQGAGGYTF,TGTGCCAGCAGTTTAGGGTCCGGACAGGGAGCCGGTGGCTATACCTTC
TRBV3-1/TRBV3-2,TRBJ2-7,NA,NA,CASSIRGSVKAEQYF,TGTGCCAGCAGCATTCGGGGGTCAGTTAAGGCCGAGCAGTACTTC
TRBV28,TRBJ2-2,NA,TRBD1,CATRSGQGTGELFF,TGTGCCACACGATCCGGACAGGGGACCGGGGAGCTGTTTTTT
TRBV15,TRBJ2-1,once,NA,CATSREGGAVGNEQFF,TGTGCCACCAGCAGAGAGGGGGGGGCCGTGGGGAATGAGCAGTTCTTC
TRBV5-1,TRBJ2-3,NA,NA,CASSPTGTSTDTQYF,TGCGCCAGCAGCCCGACAGGGACTAGCACAGATACGCAGTATTTT
TRBV7-6,TRBJ2-2,NA,TRBD2,CASSPIVAGFIGELFF,TGTGCCAGCAGCCCCATAGTAGCGGGATTTATCGGGGAGCTGTTTTTT
TRBV7-8,TRBJ2-7,NA,TRBD2,CASSLAAGALGEQYF,TGTGCCAGCAGCTTAGCAGCGGGGGCACTAGGCGAGCAGTACTTC
TRBV2,TRBJ1-1,NA,TRBD1,CASSPSRDRLLEAFF,TGTGCCAGCAGTCCCTCCCGGGACAGGCTCCTTGAAGCTTTCTTT
TRBV13,TRBJ2-2,NA,NA,CASSLGGQPRGELFF,TGTGCCAGCAGCTTAGGTGGTCAGCCCAGGGGGGAGCTGTTTTTT
TRBV6-5,TRBJ2-3,NA,NA,CASGGKSDTQYF,TGTGCCAGCGGAGGGAAGTCAGATACGCAGTATTTT
TRBV19,TRBJ2-3,NA,TRBD2,CASSMGGTSGSIDTQYF,TGTGCCAGTAGTATGGGGGGGACTAGCGGGAGTATAGATACGCAGTATTTT
TRBV7-3,TRBJ2-5,NA,TRBD2,CASSLTGAGGETQYF,TGTGCCAGCAGCTTAACCGGCGCGGGAGGAGAGACCCAGTACTTC
TRBV6-4,TRBJ2-1,NA,TRBD2,CASSLFPGLANEQFF,TGTGCCAGCAGTCTCTTTCCCGGACTAGCGAATGAGCAGTTCTTC
TRBV28,TRBJ2-1,NA,TRBD2,CASSLTPGASGTYNEQFF,TGTGCCAGCAGTTTAACCCCAGGGGCTAGCGGGACCTACAATGAGCAGTTCTTC
TRBV20-1,TRBJ2-3,NA,NA,CSGGDTDTQYF,TGCAGTGGGGGGGACACAGATACGCAGTATTTT
TRBV6-5,TRBJ2-2,NA,NA,CASSSGETGELFF,TGTGCCAGCAGTTCTGGGGAGACCGGGGAGCTGTTTTTT
TRBV19,TRBJ2-1,NA,TRBD2,CASSLGLAGGPYNEQFF,TGTGCCAGTAGTCTCGGGTTGGCGGGAGGGCCTTACAATGAGCAGTTCTTC
TRBV19,TRBJ1-5,NA,TRBD1,CASSIVQGALSQPQHF,TGTGCCAGTAGTATAGTCCAGGGGGCGTTGAGTCAGCCCCAGCATTTT